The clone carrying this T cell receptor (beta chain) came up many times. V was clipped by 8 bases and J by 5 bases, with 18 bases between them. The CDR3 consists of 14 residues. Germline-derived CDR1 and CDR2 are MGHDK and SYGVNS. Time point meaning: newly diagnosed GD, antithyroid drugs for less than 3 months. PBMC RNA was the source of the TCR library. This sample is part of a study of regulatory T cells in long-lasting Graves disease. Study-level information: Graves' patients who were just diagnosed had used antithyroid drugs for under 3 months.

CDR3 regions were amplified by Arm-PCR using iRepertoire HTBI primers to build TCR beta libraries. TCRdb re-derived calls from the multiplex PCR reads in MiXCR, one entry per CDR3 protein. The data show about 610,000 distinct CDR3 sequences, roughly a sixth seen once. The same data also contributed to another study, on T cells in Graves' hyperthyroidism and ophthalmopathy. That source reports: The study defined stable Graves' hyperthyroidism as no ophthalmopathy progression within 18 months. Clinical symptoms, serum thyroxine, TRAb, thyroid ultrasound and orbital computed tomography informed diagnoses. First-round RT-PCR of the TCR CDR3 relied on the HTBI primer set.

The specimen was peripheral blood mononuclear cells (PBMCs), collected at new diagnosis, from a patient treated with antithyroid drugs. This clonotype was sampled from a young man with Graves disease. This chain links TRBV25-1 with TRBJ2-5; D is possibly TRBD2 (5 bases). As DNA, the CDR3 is TGTGCCAGCTCAAGACGAGGAGGCGAGGAGACCCAGTACTTC. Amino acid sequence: CASSRRGGEETQYF. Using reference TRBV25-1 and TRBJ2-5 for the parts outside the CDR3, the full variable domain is EADIYQTPRYLVIGTGKKITLECSQTMGHDKMYWYQQDPGMELHLIHYSYGVNSTEKGDLSSESTVSRIRTEHFPLTLESARPSHTSQYLCASSRRGGEETQYFGPGTRLLVL.